Presented here are 20 T cell receptor beta chains from one specimen sequenced in a study of blood T cell repertoires in COVID-19. Generated by immunoSEQ multiplex PCR, the TCRdb table keeps only in-frame clones and is missing some. The sample yields 150,000 to 200,000 clones, over 75% seen once. What was sequenced was peripheral blood. The receptors stem from a man aged 40-55 years with active or convalescent COVID-19.

The genes are TRBV5-6 and TRBJ2-1; D gene ambiguous. The ends were cut back, 0 bases at V and 0 bases at J, with 7 bases in the middle. CDR3 length: 15 amino acids. The germline V gene encodes CDR1 SGHDT and CDR2 YYEEEE. CDR3 DNA: TGTGCCAGCAGCTTGGCCCTAGTCTCCTACAATGAGCAGTTCTTC. Protein product: CASSLALVSYNEQFF.

This clone was seen once. The chain combines TRBV6-2 or TRBV6-3 with TRBJ1-5; D may be TRBD1 (6 bases). The CDR3 length is 13 residues. Germline assignment: CDR1 MNHEY and CDR2 SVGEGT. V lost 4 bases to trimming and J lost 7 bases, with 11 bases between them. DNA for the CDR3: TGTGCCAGCAGTTCTGACAGGCGACAGCCCCAGCATTTT. Amino acid sequence: CASSSDRRQPQHF.

The rearrangement uses TRBV28 and TRBJ2-7; 11 bases are shared with TRBD2. J was trimmed by 4 bases and V by 6 bases; bases with no gene match: 8. There are 15 residues in the CDR3. The germline V gene encodes CDR1 MDHEN and CDR2 SYDVKM. The DNA of the CDR3 is TGTGCCAGCAGCTCGCCGGGACTAGCGGTTTACGAGCAGTACTTC. Translation: CASSSPGLAVYEQYF.

V and J are TRBV23-1 and TRBJ2-5; TRBD2 agrees at 7 bases. TRBV23-1 is reported as an ORF; its role is uncertain. This CDR3 comprises 20 residues. The V gene end was trimmed by 3 bases and the J gene end by 2 bases; junction bases not matched to a gene: 21. CDR3 sequence (DNA): TGCGCCAGCAGTCATCCCCTGGGGGGGACCAACCTTATCACACAAGAGACCCAGTACTTC. It yields the protein CASSHPLGGTNLITQETQYF.

The V call is TRBV29-1, the J call TRBJ1-1; 8 bases are shared with TRBD1. The ends lost 0 bases at V and 4 bases at J; junction bases unmatched: 7. CDR3 length: 15 amino acids. Germline V CDR1 and CDR2: SQVTM, ANQGSEA. The CDR3 DNA follows: TGCAGCGTTGAAGAGATAGGACAGGGCGGCACTGAAGCTTTCTTT. Its protein product is CSVEEIGQGGTEAFF.

The rearrangement links TRBV4-1 to TRBJ1-1; D not certain. The CDR3 is made up of 16 amino acids. The germline V gene encodes CDR1 MGHRA and CDR2 YSYEKL. The V gene lost 0 bases and the J gene lost 0 bases, with 11 bases spanning the gap. The CDR3 region has the DNA TGCGCCAGCAGCCAAGACGGGTGGAGCCTGAACACTGAAGCTTTCTTT. Translating gives CASSQDGWSLNTEAFF.

The chain joins TRBV5-1 to TRBJ2-3; maybe TRBD2 (6 bases). The CDR3 length is 15 residues. Germline loops: CDR1 SGHRS, CDR2 YFSETQ. The V gene lost 5 bases and the J gene lost 3 bases, with 16 bases spanning the gap. CDR3: CASSSGGHGTDTQYF. CDR3 DNA: TGCGCCAGCAGTAGCGGCGGACACGGAACAGATACGCAGTATTTT.

This chain uses TRBV10-2 with TRBJ2-7, with D uncertain. The length of the CDR3 is 12 residues. The V and J ends lost 8 bases and 5 bases respectively, with 13 bases between them. Looked up from germline, CDR1 is WSHSY and CDR2 is SAAADI. The CDR3 coding sequence is TGCGCCAGCTCGCCCTACTTTAACGAGCAGTACTTC. This encodes CASSPYFNEQYF.

The V and J genes are TRBV5-1 and TRBJ1-3; no definite D call. The CDR3 loop spans 15 amino acids. CDR1 and CDR2 from the germline V gene are SGHRS and YFSETQ. Trimming stripped 0 bases from V and 0 bases from J, with 7 bases between. CDR3 residues: CASSLDWSSGNTIYF. The CDR3 DNA is TGCGCCAGCAGCTTGGACTGGTCCTCTGGAAACACCATATATTTT.

J is TRBJ1-3 and V is TRBV4-1; D is undetermined. This CDR3 comprises 16 residues. Germline CDR1 MGHRA, CDR2 YSYEKL. Trimming took off 3 bases at V and 0 bases at J, with 12 bases between the two ends. The CDR3 DNA is TGCGCCAGCAGCCACCTCCTGGCCAGCTCTGGAAACACCATATATTTT. This codes for CASSHLLASSGNTIYF.

V and J are TRBV25-1 and TRBJ2-1; TRBD2 matches 12 bases. CDR1 MGHDK and CDR2 SYGVNS come from the germline V gene. V dropped 3 bases and J dropped 2; count of bases not matched to a gene: 2. This CDR3 comprises 16 residues. CDR3 loop: CASSEPSGGAYNEQFF. CDR3 in DNA: TGTGCCAGCAGTGAGCCTAGCGGGGGGGCCTACAATGAGCAGTTCTTC.

The V and J genes are TRBV19 and TRBJ1-5, with a weak D call TRBD1 (6 bases). The CDR3 extends over 15 amino acids. V was clipped by 5 bases and J by 6 bases, with 17 bases between them. Germline V lookup: CDR1 LNHDA, CDR2 SQIVND (reference sequence). The CDR3, as DNA: TGTGCCAGTAGTTTAGGGCAGGGGATCTCTCAGCCCCAGCATTTT. Protein: CASSLGQGISQPQHF.

V gene TRBV18 combines with J gene TRBJ2-7, with 8 positions matching TRBD2. V was pared by 4 bases and J by 2 bases, with 22 bases of the junction left unmatched. The germline V gene has CDR1 KGHSH and CDR2 LQKENI. The CDR3 consists of 20 residues. The CDR3 nucleotides read TGTGCCAGCTCACTAAGGGGTCAGTCCCTCAGCGGGGGCCTCCCCTACGAGCAGTACTTC. Its translation is CASSLRGQSLSGGLPYEQYF. Looking up the rest from reference TRBV18 and TRBJ2-7 gives the full variable domain: NAGVMQNPRHLVRRRGQEARLRCSPMKGHSHVYWYRQLPEEGLKFMVYLQKENIIDESGMPKERFSAEFPKEGPSILRIQQVVRGDSAAYFCASSLRGQSLSGGLPYEQYFGPGTRLTVT.

This chain's CDR3 is CASSESGRVEAFF. The CDR3 bases are TGTGCCAGCAGTGAATCAGGCAGGGTTGAAGCTTTCTTT. The V and J genes are TRBV25-1 and TRBJ1-1; tentatively, D is TRBD1 (5 bases). Germline CDR1 MGHDK, CDR2 SYGVNS. Trimming cost V 1 base and J 7 bases, with 10 bases left between them. The CDR3 spans 13 residues.

J is TRBJ2-3 and V is TRBV7-3, with a possible D match to TRBD2 (6 bases). From germline, CDR1 is SGHTA and CDR2 FQGTGA. V shed 0 bases and J shed 5 bases, with 15 bases lying between them. The CDR3 covers 16 residues. CDR3 in amino acids: CASSLTGRGDIDTQYF. The DNA of the CDR3 is TGTGCCAGCAGCTTAACCGGGCGGGGTGACATAGATACGCAGTATTTT.

This chain uses TRBV18 with TRBJ1-6, with D perhaps TRBD1 (6 bases). The CDR3 contains 16 residues. Trimming stripped 3 bases from V and 5 bases from J, with 14 bases between. Germline assignment: CDR1 KGHSH and CDR2 LQKENI. The CDR3 nucleotides are TGTGCCAGCTCACCTCTTCCTCAGGGGAATAATTCACCCCTCCACTTT. This encodes CASSPLPQGNNSPLHF.

V gene TRBV30 combines with J gene TRBJ2-3; 8 nucleotides match TRBD2. The CDR3 has 15 amino acids. V lost 0 bases, J lost 0 bases, and 2 bases stayed unmatched. Germline CDR1 reads GTSNPN; CDR2 reads SVGIG (reference sequence). The CDR3 protein is CAWSVGGVSTDTQYF. In DNA, the CDR3 is TGTGCCTGGAGTGTCGGGGGGGTTAGCACAGATACGCAGTATTTT.

The gene calls are TRBV5-1 and TRBJ1-1; D is possibly TRBD1 (5 bases). Looked up from germline, CDR1 is SGHRS and CDR2 is YFSETQ. This CDR3 spans 14 amino acids. Trimming removed 1 base from V and 2 bases from J, with 9 bases in between. CDR3 region: CASSLRQPNTEAFF. The CDR3 nucleotides read TGCGCCAGCAGCTTGAGACAGCCTAACACTGAAGCTTTCTTT.

This clone was picked up one time. J is TRBJ1-1 and V is TRBV29-1; 7 positions agree with TRBD1. Germline loops: CDR1 SQVTM, CDR2 ANQGSEA. With 5 bases clipped from V and 0 bases from J, the junction kept 3 bases outside the gene matches. This CDR3 is built from 13 residues. Written as DNA, the CDR3 is TGCAGCGTTAGACAGGGAGTGAACACTGAAGCTTTCTTT. Translating gives CSVRQGVNTEAFF. Full variable domain (missing parts from reference TRBV29-1 and TRBJ1-1): SAVISQKPSRDICQRGTSLTIQCQVDSQVTMMFWYRQQPGQSLTLIATANQGSEATYESGFVIDKFPISRPNLTFSTLTVSNMSPEDSSIYLCSVRQGVNTEAFFGQGTRLTVV.

This clone was detected once. The rearrangement links TRBV16 to TRBJ1-1; tentatively, D is TRBD1 (6 bases). V was shortened by 0 bases and J by 2 bases, with 13 bases between the two germline ends. CDR3 size: 16 residues. Germline V gives CDR1 KGHSY, CDR2 FQNENV. In DNA, the CDR3 is TGTGCCAGCAGCCAATCGGCAGGGGCCTCAAACACTGAAGCTTTCTTT. Translating gives CASSQSAGASNTEAFF.